This T cell receptor beta chain stems from a study of regulatory T cells in long-lasting Graves disease. Building the TCR beta libraries relied on iRepertoire HTBI primers, and CDR3 regions underwent Arm-PCR. TCRdb called the multiplex PCR reads again in MiXCR, with one record for every CDR3 protein. Here the sample spans some 440,000 distinct CDR3 sequences, less than 25% being singletons. Per the germline V gene, CDR1 is SGDLS and CDR2 is YYNGEE. The CDR3 sequence is 14 residues long. Trimming cost V 3 bases and J 1 base, with 11 bases left between them. Time point noted: persistent/refractory GD, antithyroid drugs over 5 years with positive TRAb. Extracted PBMC RNA gave rise to the TCR library.

Sequenced material: peripheral blood mononuclear cells (PBMCs), taken when the disease was refractory, from a patient treated with antithyroid drugs. The chain carries TRBV9 and TRBJ2-7, with D perhaps matching TRBD1 or TRBD2 (5 bases each). The TCR was taken from a female donor with Graves disease. The CDR3 spells CASSAGRLSYEQYF. The CDR3 DNA sequence: TGTGCCAGCAGCGCGGGGCGGTTATCCTACGAGCAGTACTTC.